The 11 T cell receptor beta chains given below trace back to one sample, sequenced in a study of cytomegalovirus exposure and HLA in healthy donors. Assay used: immunoSEQ multiplex PCR; TCRdb lists only in-frame clones, some missing. The sample has 80,000 to 100,000 clones, roughly 91% seen once. The sample consisted of PBMCs. Receptors originate from a man aged 25-45 years in good health and CMV-seronegative.

V and J are TRBV13 and TRBJ1-2; no firm D call. Germline V lookup: CDR1 PRHDT, CDR2 FYEKMQ (reference sequence). V gave up 4 bases and J gave up 8 bases, with 11 bases separating them. There are 12 residues in the CDR3. CDR3 in DNA: TGTGCCAGCAGCTCAGATTTTAAAGGCTACACCTTC. Its protein product is CASSSDFKGYTF.

A few counts support this clone. The rearrangement links TRBV7-9 to TRBJ1-2, with 7 bases identical to TRBD1. This CDR3 is built from 13 residues. The J segment lost 7 bases and the V segment lost 5 bases, leaving 7 bases of the junction unmatched. Germline CDR1 SEHNR, CDR2 FQNEAQ (reference sequence). CDR3 nucleotide sequence: TGTGCCAGCAGCCCAAGTGACAGGGTTGGCTACACCTTC. Translation: CASSPSDRVGYTF.

J is TRBJ2-7 and V is TRBV2; no firm D call. This CDR3 is built from 12 residues. Germline values: CDR1 SNHLY, CDR2 FYNNEI. V lost 6 bases to trimming and J lost 7 bases, with 13 bases between them. The CDR3 sequence is CASRRRGPEQYF. The CDR3 bases are TGTGCCAGCAGACGACGCGGCCCTGAGCAGTACTTC.

CDR3 in DNA: TGTGCCAGCAGCTCCTTAGCGGGAGCTGGGGATGAGCAGTTCTTC. It yields the protein CASSSLAGAGDEQFF. The chain combines TRBV11-2 with TRBJ2-1; TRBD2 aligns across 9 bases. Losses at the gene ends were 4 bases for V and 8 bases for J; bases not matched to a gene: 9. The CDR3 extends over 15 amino acids. Germline CDR1 reads SGHAT; CDR2 reads FQNNGV. The full variable domain, with the rest looked up from reference TRBV11-2 and TRBJ2-1, is EAGVAQSPRYKIIEKRQSVAFWCNPISGHATLYWYQQILGQGPKLLIQFQNNGVVDDSQLPKDRFSAERLKGVDSTLKIQPAKLEDSAVYLCASSSLAGAGDEQFFGPGTRLTVL.

The sample holds a few counts of this clone. V and J are TRBV5-1 and TRBJ1-1, with D perhaps TRBD1 (6 bases). The CDR3 totals 15 residues. V shed 1 base and J shed 4 bases, with 14 bases lying between them. The V gene's germline CDR1 is SGHRS and CDR2 YFSETQ. Here the CDR3 reads CASSLSQGRSTEAFF. The DNA of the CDR3 is TGCGCCAGCAGCTTGTCTCAGGGGCGCTCCACTGAAGCTTTCTTT.

V is TRBV10-3 and J is TRBJ2-7; no definite D call. In germline, CDR1 is ENHRY, CDR2 SYGVKD. The V end lost 5 bases, the J end lost 1 base, and 15 bases lay between the germline ends. This CDR3 spans 15 amino acids. The CDR3 DNA follows: TGTGCCATCAGTCCTCTGTCGGGTGCGTCCTACGAGCAGTACTTC. Translating it yields CAISPLSGASYEQYF.

This clone occurred once. The chain has TRBV10-2 and TRBJ1-1; 10 bases map to TRBD1. Germline CDR1 and CDR2: WSHSY and SAAADI. J gave up 2 bases and V 6 bases, and 12 bases lay outside the gene matches. The length of the CDR3 is 17 residues. This CDR3 is CASRGTGASIPNTEAFF. CDR3 coding DNA: TGCGCCAGCAGGGGGACAGGGGCCTCAATCCCTAACACTGAAGCTTTCTTT.

The chain links TRBV28 to TRBJ1-5; 12 positions match TRBD1. CDR3 size: 17 residues. Trimming took 5 bases from V and 6 from J; bases not matched to a gene: 11. Germline-derived CDR1 and CDR2 are MDHEN and SYDVKM. CDR3 DNA: TGTGCCAGCAGTCTGGGACAGGGGGCGTTTGGGAGTCAGCCCCAGCATTTT. It is translated as CASSLGQGAFGSQPQHF. The whole variable domain, filled in from reference TRBV28 and TRBJ1-5, reads DVKVTQSSRYLVKRTGEKVFLECVQDMDHENMFWYRQDPGLGLRLIYFSYDVKMKEKGDIPEGYSVSREKKERFSLILESASTNQTSMYLCASSLGQGAFGSQPQHFGDGTRLSIL.

CDR3 DNA: TGTGCCAGCAGCTTAGCGGGACTATTACGCGAGCAGTACTTC. Encoded protein: CASSLAGLLREQYF. The rearrangement uses TRBV7-2 and TRBJ2-7; 7 nucleotides line up with TRBD2. The CDR3 contains 14 residues. V lost 0 bases, J lost 6 bases, and 5 bases stayed unmatched. Germline V lookup: CDR1 SGHTA, CDR2 FQGNSA. Full variable domain (rest looked up from reference TRBV7-2 and TRBJ2-7): GAGVSQSPSNKVTEKGKDVELRCDPISGHTALYWYRQSLGQGLEFLIYFQGNSAPDKSGLPSDRFSAERTGGSVSTLTIQRTQQEDSAVYLCASSLAGLLREQYFGPGTRLTVT.

The chain links TRBV11-3 to TRBJ2-1, with D perhaps TRBD1 (8 bases). Germline loops: CDR1 SGHNT, CDR2 YENEEA. The CDR3 spans 15 residues. Trimming took off 3 bases at V and 8 bases at J, with 17 bases between the two ends. The CDR3 DNA is TGTGCCAGCAGCTTCCGGACAGGGAGGGACGATGAGCAGTTCTTC. Protein sequence: CASSFRTGRDDEQFF.

The chain is built from TRBV19 and TRBJ1-5; 9 positions agree with TRBD1. There are 13 residues in the CDR3. The trim removed 7 bases at V and 9 bases at J, leaving 7 bases unmatched. The germline gives CDR1 LNHDA, CDR2 SQIVND (reference sequence). CDR3 residues: CASTGTGTWPQHF. The CDR3 DNA is TGTGCCAGTACCGGGACAGGGACTTGGCCCCAGCATTTT.